The 13 T cell receptor beta chains given below trace back to one sample, sequenced in a study of T cell clonality in common variable immunodeficiency. Clones were read by immunoSEQ multiplex PCR, and TCRdb kept only the in-frame ones, dropping some. The record shows around 81,000 clones for this sample, with no singletons present. The sequenced sample consisted of peripheral blood mononuclear cells. The origin of the receptors is a person between 18 and 69 years old in good health.

Many counts were recorded for this clone. The read falls 3 residues short of the CDR3 end, and the missing part is taken from the germline J gene. The chain recombines TRBV5-6 with TRBJ2-1; 7 bases map to TRBD2. The CDR3 runs 13 residues. V was pared by 0 bases and J by 7 bases, with 1 base of the junction left unmatched. Germline V gene sequence: CDR1 SGHDT, CDR2 YYEEEE. The DNA read from the CDR3 is TGTGCCAGCAGCTTGGCTAGCGGAAATGAG. This translates into CASSLASGNE. The CDR3 in its entirety is CASSLASGNEQFF.

This clone was found many times. Sequencing ends 3 residues short of the CDR3 end; the germline J gene provides the rest. This chain joins TRBV7-9 and TRBJ2-3; TRBD1 might be the D (6 bases). V was cut by 3 bases and J by 1 base, with 11 bases left in between. Per the germline V gene, CDR1 is SEHNR and CDR2 is FQNEAQ (reference sequence). CDR3 length equals 15 residues. The CDR3 sequence is CASSFANRGTDTQYF. CDR3 bases read: TGTGCCAGCAGCTTCGCGAACAGGGGCACAGATACG.

This clone was counted ten times or more. The DNA ends 3 residues before the CDR3 does, and the rest of the CDR3 is filled in from the germline J gene. The rearrangement joins TRBV7-3 to TRBJ2-3, with 9 positions matching TRBD1. CDR1 is SGHTA, CDR2 FQGTGA, per germline. Trimming took 5 bases from V and 0 from J; bases not matched to a gene: 9. The CDR3 totals 17 residues. CDR3 residues: CASSPSPGQGSTDTQYF. The sequenced part of the CDR3 DNA is TGTGCCAGCAGCCCCAGCCCGGGACAGGGTAGCACAGATACG. The variable domain in full, completed from reference TRBV7-3 and TRBJ2-3, reads GAGVSQTPSNKVTEKGKYVELRCDPISGHTALYWYRQSLGQGPEFLIYFQGTGAADDSGLPNDRFFAVRPEGSVSTLKIQRTERGDSAVYLCASSPSPGQGSTDTQYFGPGTRLTVL.

This clone has ten or more counts. From the germline J gene comes the end of the CDR3, since the read stops 3 residues before it. This rearrangement joins TRBV18 to TRBJ1-1; maybe TRBD1 (5 bases). Germline V CDR1 and CDR2: KGHSH, LQKENI. V dropped 3 bases and J dropped 7 bases, with 12 bases sitting between them. This CDR3 contains 13 residues. The sequenced CDR3 bases are TGTGCCAGCTCACCTGGGGCGCCGGGTGAA. This translates into CASSPGAPGE. The full CDR3 reads CASSPGAPGEAFF.

This clone showed up many times. The DNA ends 3 residues before the CDR3 does, and the rest of the CDR3 is filled in from the germline J gene. This chain uses TRBV9 with TRBJ2-1, with D possibly TRBD1 on 5 matching bases. This CDR3 spans 13 amino acids. V was shortened by 3 bases and J by 2 bases, with 6 bases between the two germline ends. CDR1 and CDR2 from the germline V gene are SGDLS and YYNGEE. The CDR3 bases that were read are TGTGCCAGCAGCGCAGGGACCTACAATGAG. This encodes CASSAGTYNE. The whole CDR3 protein is CASSAGTYNEQFF.

This clone appeared many times. The CDR3 is cut off 3 residues early in the read; its end comes from the germline J gene. The gene calls are TRBV19 and TRBJ1-5, with a tentative D call TRBD1 (5 bases). The CDR3 extends over 13 amino acids. Germline-derived CDR1 and CDR2 are LNHDA and SQIVND (reference sequence). V was clipped by 3 bases and J by 6 bases, with 9 bases between them. The CDR3 is CASSISGAQPQHF. The sequenced CDR3 bases are TGTGCCAGTAGTATCTCTGGGGCTCAGCCC.

This clone has a count of ten or more. The read is 3 residues too short to cover the CDR3 end, so that end is filled in from the germline J gene. V is TRBV20-1 and J is TRBJ1-5; perhaps TRBD1 as D (6 bases). There are 16 residues in the CDR3. Germline V gene lookup returns CDR1 DFQATT and CDR2 SNEGSKA (reference sequence). V was pared by 0 bases and J by 1 base, with 13 bases between. CDR3 bases read: TGCAGTGCTAGAGACCCGGACAGTCCGAGCAATCAGCCC. Its protein is CSARDPDSPSNQP. Given in full, the CDR3 is CSARDPDSPSNQPQHF.

This clone showed up many times. The read falls 3 residues short of the CDR3 end, and the missing part is taken from the germline J gene. This chain links TRBV11-2 with TRBJ2-3, with TRBD1 identical over 7 bases. This CDR3 has 14 amino acids. From germline, CDR1 is SGHAT and CDR2 FQNNGV. The ends lost 6 bases at V and 3 bases at J; junction bases unmatched: 6. The CDR3 sequence: CASRHRGVTDTQYF. The CDR3 DNA, read in part, is TGTGCCAGCAGGCACAGGGGTGTTACAGATACG.

This clone occurred many times. The junction and the germline gene differ at one end; a read error may be behind it. With the read ending 3 residues before the CDR3 end, the germline J gene is used to fill in that end. This rearrangement joins TRBV4-2 to TRBJ2-7; tentatively, D is TRBD2 (6 bases). The CDR3 runs to 15 residues. The germline V gene encodes CDR1 LGHNA and CDR2 YNFKEQ. Partial CDR3 DNA: TGCGCCAGCAGCCAAGTTACATTGGAGCGGGCCGAG. Its translation is CASSQVTLERAE. The full CDR3 protein is CASSQVTLERAEQYF.

Ten or more counts support this clone. The read ends 3 residues before the CDR3 terminus; that terminus is restored from the germline J gene. The V gene is TRBV7-9, the J gene TRBJ1-2; D not certain. In germline, CDR1 is SEHNR, CDR2 FQNEAQ (reference sequence). The CDR3 covers 14 residues. CDR3 amino acids: CASSFSGIRGGYTF. Partial CDR3 DNA: TGTGCCAGCAGCTTCTCCGGGATTCGGGGAGGC. The full variable domain, its missing parts supplied by reference TRBV7-9 and TRBJ1-2, is DTGVSQNPRHKITKRGQNVTFRCDPISEHNRLYWYRQTLGQGPEFLTYFQNEAQLEKSRLLSDRFSAERPKGSFSTLEIQRTEQGDSAMYLCASSFSGIRGGYTFGSGTRLTVV.

This clone was recorded at least ten times. CDR3 DNA (partial): TGTGCCATCAGTTTAACAGGGAGCGGAGCGGGGAACAACGAG. It specifies CAISLTGSGAGNNE. The CDR3 in full is CAISLTGSGAGNNEQYF. The chain recombines TRBV10-3 with TRBJ2-7; tentatively, D is TRBD2 (7 bases). The CDR3 is cut off 3 residues early in the read; its end comes from the germline J gene. The germline V gene has CDR1 ENHRY and CDR2 SYGVKD. This CDR3 contains 17 residues. V shed 5 bases and J shed 5 bases, with 25 bases lying between them.

This clone was detected many times. The read ends 3 residues before the CDR3 terminus; that terminus is restored from the germline J gene. The gene calls are TRBV15 and TRBJ2-5; tentative D call: TRBD1 (5 bases). V lost 1 base, J lost 3 bases, and 9 bases lay in between. The CDR3 runs 14 residues. Germline V gene data show CDR1 as LNHNV and CDR2 as YYDKDF (reference sequence). The sequenced CDR3 bases are TGTGCCACCAGCAGAGTCGACAGAAAAGAGACC. Translation: CATSRVDRKET. The whole CDR3 protein reads CATSRVDRKETQYF.

This clone was observed many times. The read halts 3 residues ahead of the CDR3 end, with the missing end drawn from the germline J gene. J is TRBJ2-1 and V is TRBV7-8; the match to TRBD2 covers 8 bases. Looked up from germline, CDR1 is SGHVS and CDR2 is FQNEAQ. The J segment lost 1 base and the V segment lost 5 bases, leaving 7 bases of the junction unmatched. The CDR3 is 16 residues long. The CDR3 loop is CASSPAGAVSYNEQFF. CDR3 DNA (partial): TGTGCCAGCAGCCCAGCGGGAGCGGTTTCCTACAATGAG.